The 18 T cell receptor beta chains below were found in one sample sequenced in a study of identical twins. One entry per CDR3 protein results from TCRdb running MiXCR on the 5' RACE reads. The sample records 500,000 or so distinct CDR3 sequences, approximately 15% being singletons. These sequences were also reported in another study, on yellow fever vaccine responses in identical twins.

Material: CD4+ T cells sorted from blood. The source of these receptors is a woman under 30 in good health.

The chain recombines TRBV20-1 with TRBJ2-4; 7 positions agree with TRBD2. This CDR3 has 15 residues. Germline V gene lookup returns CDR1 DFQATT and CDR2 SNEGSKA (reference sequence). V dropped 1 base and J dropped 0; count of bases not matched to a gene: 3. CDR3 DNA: TGCAGTGCTAGAGGCGGGGGACTAGCCAAAAACATTCAGTACTTC. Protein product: CSARGGGLAKNIQYF.

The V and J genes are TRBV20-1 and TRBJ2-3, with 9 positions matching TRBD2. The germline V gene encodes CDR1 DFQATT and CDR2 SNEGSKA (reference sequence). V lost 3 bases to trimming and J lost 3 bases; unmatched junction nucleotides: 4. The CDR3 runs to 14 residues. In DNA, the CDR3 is TGCAGTGCTAGGGCGGGGGGGCCTACAGATACGCAGTATTTT. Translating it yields CSARAGGPTDTQYF.

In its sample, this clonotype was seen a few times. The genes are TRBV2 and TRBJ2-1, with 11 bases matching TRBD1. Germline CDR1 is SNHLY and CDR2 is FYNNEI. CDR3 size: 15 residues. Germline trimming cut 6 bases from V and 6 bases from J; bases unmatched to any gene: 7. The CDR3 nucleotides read TGTGCCAGCAGGTACCGGGACAGGGGGAGCAATGAGCAGTTCTTC. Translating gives CASRYRDRGSNEQFF.

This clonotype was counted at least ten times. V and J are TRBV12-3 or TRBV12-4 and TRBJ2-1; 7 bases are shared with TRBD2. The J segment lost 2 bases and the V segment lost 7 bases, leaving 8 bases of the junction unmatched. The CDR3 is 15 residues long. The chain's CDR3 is CASTTPLAAYNEQFF. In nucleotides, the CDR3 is TGTGCCAGCACTACTCCGCTAGCGGCCTACAATGAGCAGTTCTTC.

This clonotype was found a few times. DNA of the CDR3: TGCAGTGCTAGAGATCACCAGGGGCAGTACAATGAGCAGTTCTTC. Encoded protein: CSARDHQGQYNEQFF. The chain is built from TRBV20-1 and TRBJ2-1; perhaps TRBD1 as D (6 bases). V lost 0 bases and J lost 4, with 13 bases in between. The CDR3 totals 15 residues. CDR1 DFQATT and CDR2 SNEGSKA come from the germline V gene (reference sequence).

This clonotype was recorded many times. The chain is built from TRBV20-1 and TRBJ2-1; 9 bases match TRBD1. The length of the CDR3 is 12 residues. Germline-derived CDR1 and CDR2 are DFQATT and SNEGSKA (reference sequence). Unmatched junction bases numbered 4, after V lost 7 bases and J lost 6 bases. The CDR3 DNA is TGCAGTGTCTCACAGGGGGCCAATGAGCAGTTCTTC. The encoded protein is CSVSQGANEQFF.

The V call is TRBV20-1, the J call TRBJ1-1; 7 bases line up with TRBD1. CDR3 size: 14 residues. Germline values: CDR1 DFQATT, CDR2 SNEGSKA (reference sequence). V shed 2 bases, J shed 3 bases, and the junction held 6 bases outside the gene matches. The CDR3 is CSARRGRKYTEAFF. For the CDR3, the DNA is TGCAGTGCTAGAAGGGGGCGGAAGTACACTGAAGCTTTCTTT.

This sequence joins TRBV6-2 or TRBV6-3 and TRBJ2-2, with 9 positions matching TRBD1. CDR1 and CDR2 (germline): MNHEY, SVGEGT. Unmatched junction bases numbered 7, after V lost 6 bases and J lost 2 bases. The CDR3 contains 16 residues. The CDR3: CASSSGTGINTGELFF. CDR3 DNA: TGTGCCAGCAGCTCCGGGACAGGGATAAACACCGGGGAGCTGTTTTTT.

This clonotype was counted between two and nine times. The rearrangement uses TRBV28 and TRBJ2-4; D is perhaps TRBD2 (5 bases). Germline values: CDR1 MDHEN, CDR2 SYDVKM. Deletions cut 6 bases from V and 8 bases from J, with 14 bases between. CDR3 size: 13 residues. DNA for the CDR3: TGTGCCAGCAGGGACTTATCGTTGGACATTCAGTACTTC. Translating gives CASRDLSLDIQYF.

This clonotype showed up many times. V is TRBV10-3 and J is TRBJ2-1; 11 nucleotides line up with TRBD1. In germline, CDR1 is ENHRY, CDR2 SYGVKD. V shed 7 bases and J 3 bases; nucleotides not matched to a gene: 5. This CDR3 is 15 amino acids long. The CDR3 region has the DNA TGTGCCATCAACCCCGGGACAGGGGGCTACAATGAGCAGTTCTTC. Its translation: CAINPGTGGYNEQFF.

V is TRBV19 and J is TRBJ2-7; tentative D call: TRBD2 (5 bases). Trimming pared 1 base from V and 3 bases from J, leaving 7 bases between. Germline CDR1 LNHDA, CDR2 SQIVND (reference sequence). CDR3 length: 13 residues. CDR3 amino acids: CASSIARDYEQYF. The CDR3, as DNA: TGTGCCAGTAGTATAGCCCGGGACTACGAGCAGTACTTC. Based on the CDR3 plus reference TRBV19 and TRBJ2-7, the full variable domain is DGGITQSPKYLFRKEGQNVTLSCEQNLNHDAMYWYRQDPGQGLRLIYYSQIVNDFQKGDIAEGYSVSREKKESFPLTVTSAQKNPTAFYLCASSIARDYEQYFGPGTRLTVT.

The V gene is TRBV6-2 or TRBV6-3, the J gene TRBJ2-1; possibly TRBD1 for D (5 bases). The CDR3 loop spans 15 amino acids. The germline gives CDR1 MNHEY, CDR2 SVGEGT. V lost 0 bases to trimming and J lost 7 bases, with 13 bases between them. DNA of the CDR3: TGTGCCAGCAGTTACTCGGTTTCAGGGTTGAATGAGCAGTTCTTC. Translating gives CASSYSVSGLNEQFF.

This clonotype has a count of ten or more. In nucleotides, the CDR3 is TGCGCCAGCTTTCCCGGGACAGGGGGGAAGGATACAGATACGCAGTATTTT. Its protein product is CASFPGTGGKDTDTQYF. The V call is TRBV5-1, the J call TRBJ2-3, with TRBD1 matching over 11 bases. The CDR3 spans 17 residues. The ends lost 7 bases at V and 3 bases at J; junction bases unmatched: 13. Germline CDR1 and CDR2: SGHRS and YFSETQ.

The CDR3 DNA sequence: TGTGCCAGCAGTCCCACCGGCCAGGGGTTGGAGACCCAGTACTTC. Translated: CASSPTGQGLETQYF. The J gene is TRBJ2-5, the V gene TRBV28, with D maybe TRBD1 (6 bases). Germline V lookup: CDR1 MDHEN, CDR2 SYDVKM. The CDR3 covers 15 residues. Trimming left V 5 bases short and J 5 bases short, with 18 bases between.

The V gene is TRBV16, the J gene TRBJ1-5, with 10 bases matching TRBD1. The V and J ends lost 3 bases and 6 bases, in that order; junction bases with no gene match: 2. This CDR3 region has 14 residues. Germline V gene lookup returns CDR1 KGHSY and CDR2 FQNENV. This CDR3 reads CASSHGTGVQPQHF. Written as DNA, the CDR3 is TGTGCCAGCAGCCACGGGACAGGGGTTCAGCCCCAGCATTTT.

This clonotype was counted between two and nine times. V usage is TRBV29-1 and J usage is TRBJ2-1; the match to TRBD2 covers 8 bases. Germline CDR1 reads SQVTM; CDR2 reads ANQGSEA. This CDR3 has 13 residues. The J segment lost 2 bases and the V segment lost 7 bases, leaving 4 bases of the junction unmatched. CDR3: CSGGTSAYNEQFF. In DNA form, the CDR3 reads TGCAGCGGAGGGACTAGTGCCTACAATGAGCAGTTCTTC.

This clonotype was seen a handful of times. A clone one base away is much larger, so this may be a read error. The CDR3 DNA reads TGTGCCAGCAGCCTGGGACAGGGGGCCGAGCAGTACTTC. Its translation: CASSLGQGAEQYF. The genes are TRBV7-9 and TRBJ2-7; 12 positions match TRBD1. Germline V lookup: CDR1 SEHNR, CDR2 FQNEAQ (reference sequence). The CDR3 spans 13 residues. V lost 5 bases and J lost 6; bases outside the gene matches: 2.

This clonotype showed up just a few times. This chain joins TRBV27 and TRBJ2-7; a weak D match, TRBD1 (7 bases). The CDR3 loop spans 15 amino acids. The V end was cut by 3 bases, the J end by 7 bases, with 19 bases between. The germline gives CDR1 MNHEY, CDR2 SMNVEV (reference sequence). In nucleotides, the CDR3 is TGTGCCAGCAGTTTCTCTGGACAGGTGGGAGGAGAGCAGTACTTC. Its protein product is CASSFSGQVGGEQYF.